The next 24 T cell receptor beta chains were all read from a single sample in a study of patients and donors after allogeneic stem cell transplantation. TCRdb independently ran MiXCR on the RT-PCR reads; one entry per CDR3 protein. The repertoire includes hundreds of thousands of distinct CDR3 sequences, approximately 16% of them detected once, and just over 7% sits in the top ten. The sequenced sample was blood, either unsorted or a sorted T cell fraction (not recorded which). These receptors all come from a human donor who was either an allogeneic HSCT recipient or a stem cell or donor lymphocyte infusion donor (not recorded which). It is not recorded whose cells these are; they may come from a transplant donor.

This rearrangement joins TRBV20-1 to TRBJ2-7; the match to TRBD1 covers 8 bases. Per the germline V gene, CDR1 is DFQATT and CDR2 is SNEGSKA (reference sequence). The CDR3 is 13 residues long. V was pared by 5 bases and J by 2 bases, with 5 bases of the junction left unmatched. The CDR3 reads CSAGQGGTYEQYF. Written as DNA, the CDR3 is TGCAGTGCTGGACAGGGAGGAACCTACGAGCAGTACTTC.

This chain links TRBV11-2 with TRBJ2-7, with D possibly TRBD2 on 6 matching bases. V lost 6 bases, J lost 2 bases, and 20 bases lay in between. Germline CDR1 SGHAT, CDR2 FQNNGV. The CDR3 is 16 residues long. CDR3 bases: TGTGCCAGCAGGTTTAAGGACGGGGGTGAGACCTACGAGCAGTACTTC. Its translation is CASRFKDGGETYEQYF.

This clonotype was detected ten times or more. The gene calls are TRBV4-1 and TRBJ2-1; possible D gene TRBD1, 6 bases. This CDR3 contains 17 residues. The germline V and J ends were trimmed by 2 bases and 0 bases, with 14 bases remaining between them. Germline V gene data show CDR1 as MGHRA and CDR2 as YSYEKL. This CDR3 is CASSQPLRGSSYNEQFF. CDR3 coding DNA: TGCGCCAGCAGCCAACCTCTAAGGGGGAGCTCCTACAATGAGCAGTTCTTC.

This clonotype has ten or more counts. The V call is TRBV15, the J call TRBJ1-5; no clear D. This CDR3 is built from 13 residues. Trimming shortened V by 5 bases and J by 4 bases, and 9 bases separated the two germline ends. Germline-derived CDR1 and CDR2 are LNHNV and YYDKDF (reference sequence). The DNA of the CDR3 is TGTGCCACCAGCCTCGCAGCAAATCAGCCCCAGCATTTT. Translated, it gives CATSLAANQPQHF.

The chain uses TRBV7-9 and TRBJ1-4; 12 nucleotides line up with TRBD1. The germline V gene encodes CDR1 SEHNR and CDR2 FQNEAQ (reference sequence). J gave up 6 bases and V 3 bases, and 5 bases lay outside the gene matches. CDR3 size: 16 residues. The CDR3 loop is CASSLWDRGRYEKLFF. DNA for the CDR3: TGTGCCAGCAGCTTGTGGGACAGGGGGCGATATGAAAAACTGTTTTTT.

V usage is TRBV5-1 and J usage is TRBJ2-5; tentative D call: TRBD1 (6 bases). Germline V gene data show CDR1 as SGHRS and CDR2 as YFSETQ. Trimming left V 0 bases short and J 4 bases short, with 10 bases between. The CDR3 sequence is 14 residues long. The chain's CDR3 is CASSLEGVTETQYF. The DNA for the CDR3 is TGCGCCAGCAGCTTGGAGGGGGTCACAGAGACCCAGTACTTC. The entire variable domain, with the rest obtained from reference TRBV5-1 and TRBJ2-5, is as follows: KAGVTQTPRYLIKTRGQQVTLSCSPISGHRSVSWYQQTPGQGLQFLFEYFSETQRNKGNFPGRFSGRQFSNSRSEMNVSTLELGDSALYLCASSLEGVTETQYFGPGTRLLVL.

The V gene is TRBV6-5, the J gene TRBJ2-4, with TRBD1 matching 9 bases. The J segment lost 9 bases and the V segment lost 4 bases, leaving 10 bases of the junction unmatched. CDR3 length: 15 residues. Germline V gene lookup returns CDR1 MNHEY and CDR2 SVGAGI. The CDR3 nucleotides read TGTGCCAGCAGTTTCATTCGGGACAGGGAGAGCATTCAGTACTTC. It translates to CASSFIRDRESIQYF.

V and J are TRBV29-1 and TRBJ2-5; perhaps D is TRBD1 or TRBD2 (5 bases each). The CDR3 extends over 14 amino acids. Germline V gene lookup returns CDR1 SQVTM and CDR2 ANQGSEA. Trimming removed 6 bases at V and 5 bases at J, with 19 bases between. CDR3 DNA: TGCAGCGTCCACAGTCGGAAAGGGGACGAGACCCAGTACTTC. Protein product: CSVHSRKGDETQYF.

CDR3 in amino acids: CASSQEGETQYF. CDR3 coding DNA: TGCGCCAGCAGCCAAGAGGGGGAGACCCAGTACTTC. The chain joins TRBV4-1 to TRBJ2-5; no clear D. Per germline, CDR1 MGHRA and CDR2 YSYEKL. CDR3 length: 12 amino acids. The germline V and J ends were trimmed by 0 bases and 5 bases, with 4 bases remaining between them.

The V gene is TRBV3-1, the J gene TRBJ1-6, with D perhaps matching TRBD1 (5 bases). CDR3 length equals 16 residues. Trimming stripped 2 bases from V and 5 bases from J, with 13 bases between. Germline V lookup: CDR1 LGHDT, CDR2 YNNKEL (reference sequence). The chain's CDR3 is CASSQRSGGDNSPLHF. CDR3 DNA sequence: TGTGCCAGCAGCCAAAGGTCCGGGGGGGATAATTCACCCCTCCACTTT.

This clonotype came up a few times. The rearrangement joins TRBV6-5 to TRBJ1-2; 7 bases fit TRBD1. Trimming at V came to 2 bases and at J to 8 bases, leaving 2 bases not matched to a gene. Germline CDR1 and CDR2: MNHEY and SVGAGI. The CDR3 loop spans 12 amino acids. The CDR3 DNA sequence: TGTGCCAGCAGTTACCGGGGACAGGGCTACACCTTC. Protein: CASSYRGQGYTF.

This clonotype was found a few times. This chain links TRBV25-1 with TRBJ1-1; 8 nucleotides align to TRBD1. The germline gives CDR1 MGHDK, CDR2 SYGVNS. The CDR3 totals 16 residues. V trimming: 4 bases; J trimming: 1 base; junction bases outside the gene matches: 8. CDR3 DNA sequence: TGTGCCAGCAGTGTACGGACAGGGAAAAGGAACACTGAAGCTTTCTTT. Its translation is CASSVRTGKRNTEAFF. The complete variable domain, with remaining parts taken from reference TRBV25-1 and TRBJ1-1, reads EADIYQTPRYLVIGTGKKITLECSQTMGHDKMYWYQQDPGMELHLIHYSYGVNSTEKGDLSSESTVSRIRTEHFPLTLESARPSHTSQYLCASSVRTGKRNTEAFFGQGTRLTVV.

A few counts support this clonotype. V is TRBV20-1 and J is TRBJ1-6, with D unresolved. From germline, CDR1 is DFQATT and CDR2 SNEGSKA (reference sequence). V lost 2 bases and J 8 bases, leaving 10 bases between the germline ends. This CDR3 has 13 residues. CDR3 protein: CSARSDGHSPLHF. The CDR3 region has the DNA TGCAGTGCTAGATCGGACGGCCATTCACCCCTCCACTTT.

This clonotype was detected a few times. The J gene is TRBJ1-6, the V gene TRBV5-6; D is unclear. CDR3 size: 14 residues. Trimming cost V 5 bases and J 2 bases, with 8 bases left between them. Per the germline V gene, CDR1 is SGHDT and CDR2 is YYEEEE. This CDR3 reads CASRGPPYNSPLHF. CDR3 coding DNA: TGTGCCAGCAGAGGGCCGCCCTATAATTCACCCCTCCACTTT. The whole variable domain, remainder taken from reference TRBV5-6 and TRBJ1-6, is DAGVTQSPTHLIKTRGQQVTLRCSPKSGHDTVSWYQQALGQGPQFIFQYYEEEERQRGNFPDRFSGHQFPNYSSELNVNALLLGDSALYLCASRGPPYNSPLHFGNGTRLTVT.

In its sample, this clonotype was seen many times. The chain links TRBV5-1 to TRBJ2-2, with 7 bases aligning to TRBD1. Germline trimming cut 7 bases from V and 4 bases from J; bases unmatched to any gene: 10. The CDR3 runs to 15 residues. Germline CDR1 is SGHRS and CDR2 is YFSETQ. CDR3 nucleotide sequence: TGCGCCAGCGGCCCGGGACAGAGATCCACCGGGGAGCTGTTTTTT. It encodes CASGPGQRSTGELFF.

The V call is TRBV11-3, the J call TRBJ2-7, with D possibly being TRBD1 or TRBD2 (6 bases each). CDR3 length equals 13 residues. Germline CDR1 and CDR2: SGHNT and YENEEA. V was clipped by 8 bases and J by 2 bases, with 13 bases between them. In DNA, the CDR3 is TGTGCCAGCTCGGCCGGGGGCCCCTACGAGCAGTACTTC. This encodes CASSAGGPYEQYF.

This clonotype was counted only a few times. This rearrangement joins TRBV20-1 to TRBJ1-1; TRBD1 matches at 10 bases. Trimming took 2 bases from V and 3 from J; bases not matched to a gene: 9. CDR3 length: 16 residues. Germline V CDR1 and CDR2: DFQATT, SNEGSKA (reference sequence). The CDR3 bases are TGCAGTGCTAGAATACGACCGGGACAGGGGTACACTGAAGCTTTCTTT. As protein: CSARIRPGQGYTEAFF.

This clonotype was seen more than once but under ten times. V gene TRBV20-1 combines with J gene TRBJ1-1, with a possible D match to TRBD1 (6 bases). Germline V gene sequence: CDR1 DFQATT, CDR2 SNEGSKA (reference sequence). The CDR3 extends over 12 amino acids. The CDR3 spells CREWGHSLEAFF. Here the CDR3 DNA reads TGCAGAGAGTGGGGACACAGCCTTGAAGCTTTCTTT.

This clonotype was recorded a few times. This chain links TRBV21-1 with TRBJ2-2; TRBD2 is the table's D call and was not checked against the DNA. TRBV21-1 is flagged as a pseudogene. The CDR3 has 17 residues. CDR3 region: CASTLTESGLWTGELFF. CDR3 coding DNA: TGTGCCAGCACCCTGACAGAAAGCGGGCTTTGGACCGGGGAGCTGTTTTTT.

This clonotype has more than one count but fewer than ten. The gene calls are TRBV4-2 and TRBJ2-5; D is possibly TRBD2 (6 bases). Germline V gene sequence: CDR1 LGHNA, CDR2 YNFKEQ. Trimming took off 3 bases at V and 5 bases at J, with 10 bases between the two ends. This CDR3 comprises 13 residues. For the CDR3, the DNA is TGTGCCAGCAGCCACCCTGGGGGGGAGACCCAGTACTTC. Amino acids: CASSHPGGETQYF.

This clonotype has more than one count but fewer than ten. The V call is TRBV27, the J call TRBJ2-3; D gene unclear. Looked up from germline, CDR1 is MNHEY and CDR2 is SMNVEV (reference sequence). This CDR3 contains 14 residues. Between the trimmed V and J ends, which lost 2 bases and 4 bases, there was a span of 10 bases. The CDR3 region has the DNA TGTGCCAGCAGTTTAACGTTTAGCCCAGATACGCAGTATTTT. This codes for CASSLTFSPDTQYF.

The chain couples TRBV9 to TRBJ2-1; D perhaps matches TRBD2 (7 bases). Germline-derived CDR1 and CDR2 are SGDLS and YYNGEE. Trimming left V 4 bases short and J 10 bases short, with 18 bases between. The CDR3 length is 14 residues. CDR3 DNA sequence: TGTGCCAGCAGCCGGGGGGCTAGCGGTTACGAGCAGTTCTTC. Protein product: CASSRGASGYEQFF.

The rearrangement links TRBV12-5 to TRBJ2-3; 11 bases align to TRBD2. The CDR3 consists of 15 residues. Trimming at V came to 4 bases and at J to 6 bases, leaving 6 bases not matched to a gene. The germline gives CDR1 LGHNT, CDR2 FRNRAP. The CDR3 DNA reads TGTGCTAGTGGTTACCAACTAGCGGGAGCCGATACGCAGTATTTT. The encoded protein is CASGYQLAGADTQYF.

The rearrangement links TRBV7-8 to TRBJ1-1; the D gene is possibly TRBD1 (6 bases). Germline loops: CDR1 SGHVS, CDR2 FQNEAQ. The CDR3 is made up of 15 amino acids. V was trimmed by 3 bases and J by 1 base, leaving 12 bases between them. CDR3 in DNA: TGTGCCAGCAGCTTTCGGACAGCACAGAACACTGAAGCTTTCTTT. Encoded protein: CASSFRTAQNTEAFF. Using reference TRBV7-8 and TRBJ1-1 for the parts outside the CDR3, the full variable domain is GAGVSQSPRYKVAKRGQDVALRCDPISGHVSLFWYQQALGQGPEFLTYFQNEAQLDKSGLPSDRFFAERPEGSVSTLKIQRTQQEDSAVYLCASSFRTAQNTEAFFGQGTRLTVV.